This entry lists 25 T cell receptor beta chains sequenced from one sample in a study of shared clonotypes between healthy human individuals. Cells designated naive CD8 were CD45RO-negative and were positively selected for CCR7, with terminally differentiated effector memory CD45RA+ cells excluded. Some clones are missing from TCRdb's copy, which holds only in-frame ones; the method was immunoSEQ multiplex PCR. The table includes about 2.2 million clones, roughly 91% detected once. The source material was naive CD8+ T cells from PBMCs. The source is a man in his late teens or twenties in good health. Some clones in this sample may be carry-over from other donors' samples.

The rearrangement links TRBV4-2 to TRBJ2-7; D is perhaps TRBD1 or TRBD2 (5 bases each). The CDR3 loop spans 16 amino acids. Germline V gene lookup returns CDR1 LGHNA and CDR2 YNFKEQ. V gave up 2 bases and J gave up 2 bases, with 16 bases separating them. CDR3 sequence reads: CASSQFAGTETYEQYF. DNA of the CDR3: TGTGCCAGCAGCCAATTTGCCGGGACGGAAACCTACGAGCAGTACTTC.

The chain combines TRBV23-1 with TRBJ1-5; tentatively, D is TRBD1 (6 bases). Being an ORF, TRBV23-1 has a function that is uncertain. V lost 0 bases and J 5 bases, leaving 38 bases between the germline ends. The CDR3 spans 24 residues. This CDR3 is CASSQSKLSKGSADSPESDQPQHF. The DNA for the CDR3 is TGCGCCAGCAGTCAATCGAAATTATCGAAGGGGTCTGCGGACAGTCCCGAGAGCGATCAGCCCCAGCATTTT.

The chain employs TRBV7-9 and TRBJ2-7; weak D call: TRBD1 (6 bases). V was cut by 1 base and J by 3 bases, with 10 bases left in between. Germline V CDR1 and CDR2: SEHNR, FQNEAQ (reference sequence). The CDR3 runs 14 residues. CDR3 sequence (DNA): TGTGCCAGCAGCTTAGATCAGGACAGCTACGAGCAGTACTTC. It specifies CASSLDQDSYEQYF.

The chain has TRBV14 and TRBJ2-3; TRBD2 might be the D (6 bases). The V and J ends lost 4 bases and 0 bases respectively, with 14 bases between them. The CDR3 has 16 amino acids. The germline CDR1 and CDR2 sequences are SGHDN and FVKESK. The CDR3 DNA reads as TGTGCCAGCAGCCCTGTTTACGCGGGGAGCACAGATACGCAGTATTTT. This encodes CASSPVYAGSTDTQYF.

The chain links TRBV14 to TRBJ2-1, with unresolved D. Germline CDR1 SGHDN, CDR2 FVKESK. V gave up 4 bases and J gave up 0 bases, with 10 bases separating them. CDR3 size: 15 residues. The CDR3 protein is CASSPTESSYNEQFF. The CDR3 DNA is TGTGCCAGCAGCCCAACAGAGAGCTCCTACAATGAGCAGTTCTTC.

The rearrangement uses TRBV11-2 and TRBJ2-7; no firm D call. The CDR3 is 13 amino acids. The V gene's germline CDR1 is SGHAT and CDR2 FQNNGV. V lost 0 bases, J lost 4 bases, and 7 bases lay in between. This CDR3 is CASSLDSGYEQYF. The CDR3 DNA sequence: TGTGCCAGCAGCTTAGATTCCGGTTACGAGCAGTACTTC.

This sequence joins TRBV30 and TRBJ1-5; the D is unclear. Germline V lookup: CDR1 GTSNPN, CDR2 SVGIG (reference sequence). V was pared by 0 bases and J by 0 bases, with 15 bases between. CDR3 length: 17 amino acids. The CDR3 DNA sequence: TGTGCCTGGAGTGTAGGTTCGTGGAAATATAGCAATCAGCCCCAGCATTTT. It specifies CAWSVGSWKYSNQPQHF.

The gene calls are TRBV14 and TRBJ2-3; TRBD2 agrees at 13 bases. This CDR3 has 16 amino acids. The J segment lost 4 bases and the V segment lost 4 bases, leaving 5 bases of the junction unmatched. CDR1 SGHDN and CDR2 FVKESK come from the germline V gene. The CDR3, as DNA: TGTGCCAGCAGCCTCTGGACTAGCGGGAGTGCAGATACGCAGTATTTT. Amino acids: CASSLWTSGSADTQYF.

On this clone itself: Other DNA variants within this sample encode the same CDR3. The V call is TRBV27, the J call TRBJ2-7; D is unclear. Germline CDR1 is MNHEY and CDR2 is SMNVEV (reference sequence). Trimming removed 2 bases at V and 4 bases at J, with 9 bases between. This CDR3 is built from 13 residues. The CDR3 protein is CASSLGLGYEQYF. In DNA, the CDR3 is TGTGCCAGCAGTTTAGGGTTGGGGTACGAGCAGTACTTC.

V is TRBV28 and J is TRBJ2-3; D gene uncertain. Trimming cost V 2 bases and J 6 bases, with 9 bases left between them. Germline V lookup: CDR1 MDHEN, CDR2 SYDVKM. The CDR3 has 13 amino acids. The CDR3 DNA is TGTGCCAGCAGTTTAACTGGACGGGATACGCAGTATTTT. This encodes CASSLTGRDTQYF.

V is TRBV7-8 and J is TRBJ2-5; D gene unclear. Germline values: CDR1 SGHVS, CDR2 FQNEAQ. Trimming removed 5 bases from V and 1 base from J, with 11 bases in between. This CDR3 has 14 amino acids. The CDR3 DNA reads TGTGCCAGCAGCGAAGGACCGATCCAAGAGACCCAGTACTTC. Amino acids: CASSEGPIQETQYF.

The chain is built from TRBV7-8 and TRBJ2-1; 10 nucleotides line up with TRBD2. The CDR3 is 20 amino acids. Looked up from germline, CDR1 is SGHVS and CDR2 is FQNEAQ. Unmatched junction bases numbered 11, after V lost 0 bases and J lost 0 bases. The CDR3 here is CASSLAMASGSLFSYNEQFF. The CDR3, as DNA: TGTGCCAGCAGCTTAGCGATGGCTAGCGGGAGCCTCTTCTCCTACAATGAGCAGTTCTTC.

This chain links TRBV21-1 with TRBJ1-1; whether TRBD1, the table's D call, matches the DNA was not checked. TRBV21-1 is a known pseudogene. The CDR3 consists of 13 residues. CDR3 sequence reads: CASSIFRATEAFF. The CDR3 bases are TGTGCCAGCAGCATTTTCAGGGCCACTGAAGCTTTCTTT.

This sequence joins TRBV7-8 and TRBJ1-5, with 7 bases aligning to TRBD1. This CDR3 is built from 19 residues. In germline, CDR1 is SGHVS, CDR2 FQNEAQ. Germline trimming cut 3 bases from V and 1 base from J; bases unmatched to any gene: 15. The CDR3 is CASSFTIRDSLSSNQPQHF. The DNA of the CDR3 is TGTGCCAGCAGCTTCACTATTCGGGACAGCCTATCAAGCAATCAGCCCCAGCATTTT.

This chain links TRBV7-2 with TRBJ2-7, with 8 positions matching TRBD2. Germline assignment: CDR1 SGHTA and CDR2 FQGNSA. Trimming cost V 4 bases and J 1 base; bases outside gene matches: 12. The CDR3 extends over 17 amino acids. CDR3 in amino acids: CASSSGTLAGPSYEQYF. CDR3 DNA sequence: TGTGCCAGCAGCTCCGGGACGTTAGCGGGGCCGTCCTACGAGCAGTACTTC.

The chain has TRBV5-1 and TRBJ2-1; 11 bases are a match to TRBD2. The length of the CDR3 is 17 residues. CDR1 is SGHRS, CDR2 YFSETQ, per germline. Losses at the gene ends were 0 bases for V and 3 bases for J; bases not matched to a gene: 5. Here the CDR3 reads CASSLGKLAGVYNEQFF. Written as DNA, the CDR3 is TGCGCCAGCAGCTTGGGGAAACTAGCGGGAGTCTACAATGAGCAGTTCTTC. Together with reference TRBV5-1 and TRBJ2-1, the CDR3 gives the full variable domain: KAGVTQTPRYLIKTRGQQVTLSCSPISGHRSVSWYQQTPGQGLQFLFEYFSETQRNKGNFPGRFSGRQFSNSRSEMNVSTLELGDSALYLCASSLGKLAGVYNEQFFGPGTRLTVL.

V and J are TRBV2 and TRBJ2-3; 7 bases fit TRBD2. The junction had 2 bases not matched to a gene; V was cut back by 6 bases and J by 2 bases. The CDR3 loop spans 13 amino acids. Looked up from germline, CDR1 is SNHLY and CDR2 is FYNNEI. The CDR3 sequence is CASRLAVTDTQYF. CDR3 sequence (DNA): TGTGCCAGCAGGCTAGCGGTCACAGATACGCAGTATTTT.

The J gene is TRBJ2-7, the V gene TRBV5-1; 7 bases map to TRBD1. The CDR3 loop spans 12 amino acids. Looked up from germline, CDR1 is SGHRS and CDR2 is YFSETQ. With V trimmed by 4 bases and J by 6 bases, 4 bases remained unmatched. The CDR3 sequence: CASSPTGVEQYF. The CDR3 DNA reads TGCGCCAGCAGCCCTACAGGGGTCGAGCAGTACTTC.

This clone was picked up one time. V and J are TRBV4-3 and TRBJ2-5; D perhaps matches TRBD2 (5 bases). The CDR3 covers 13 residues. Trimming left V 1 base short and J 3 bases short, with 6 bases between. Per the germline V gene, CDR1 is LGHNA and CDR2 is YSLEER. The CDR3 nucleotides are TGCGCCAGCAGCCAAGGAGGGAAAGAGACCCAGTACTTC. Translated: CASSQGGKETQYF.

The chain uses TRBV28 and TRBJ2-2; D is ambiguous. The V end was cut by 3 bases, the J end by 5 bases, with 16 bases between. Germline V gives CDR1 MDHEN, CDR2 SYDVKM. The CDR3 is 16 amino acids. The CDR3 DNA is TGTGCCAGCAGTTTTATTTATCGCGGCTCGACCGGGGAGCTGTTTTTT. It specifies CASSFIYRGSTGELFF.

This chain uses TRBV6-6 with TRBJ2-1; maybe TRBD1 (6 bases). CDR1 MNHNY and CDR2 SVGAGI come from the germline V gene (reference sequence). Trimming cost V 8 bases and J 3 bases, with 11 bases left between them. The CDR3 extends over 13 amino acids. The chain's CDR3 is CASLAGDYNEQFF. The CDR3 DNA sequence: TGTGCCAGCCTCGCAGGGGACTACAATGAGCAGTTCTTC.

In nucleotides, the CDR3 is TGTGCCAGCAGCTTAGGTGGCAGGGCTGGGGAAACTAATGAAAAACTGTTTTTT. It specifies CASSLGGRAGETNEKLFF. The rearrangement joins TRBV11-2 to TRBJ1-4, with a weak D call TRBD1 (5 bases). V was shortened by 1 base and J by 1 base, with 16 bases between the two germline ends. This CDR3 has 18 amino acids. From germline, CDR1 is SGHAT and CDR2 FQNNGV.

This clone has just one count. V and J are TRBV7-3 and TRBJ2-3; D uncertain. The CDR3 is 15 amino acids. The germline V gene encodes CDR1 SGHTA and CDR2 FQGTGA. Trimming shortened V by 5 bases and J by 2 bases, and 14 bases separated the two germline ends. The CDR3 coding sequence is TGTGCCAGCAGCCCGCTCATGACCCCCACAGATACGCAGTATTTT. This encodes CASSPLMTPTDTQYF.

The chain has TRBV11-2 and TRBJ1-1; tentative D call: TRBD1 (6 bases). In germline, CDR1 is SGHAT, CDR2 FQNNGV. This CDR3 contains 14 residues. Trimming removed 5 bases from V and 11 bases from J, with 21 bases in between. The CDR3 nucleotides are TGTGCCAGCAGCGTCTCGGGGGGCCTTGAGGGCGCTTTCTTT. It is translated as CASSVSGGLEGAFF. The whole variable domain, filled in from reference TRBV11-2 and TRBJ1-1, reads EAGVAQSPRYKIIEKRQSVAFWCNPISGHATLYWYQQILGQGPKLLIQFQNNGVVDDSQLPKDRFSAERLKGVDSTLKIQPAKLEDSAVYLCASSVSGGLEGAFFGQGTRLTVV.

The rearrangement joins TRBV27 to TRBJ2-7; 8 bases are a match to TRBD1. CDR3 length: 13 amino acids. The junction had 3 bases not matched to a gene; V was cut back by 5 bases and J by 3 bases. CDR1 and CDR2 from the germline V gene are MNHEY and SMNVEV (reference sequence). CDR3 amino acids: CASSEDRDYEQYF. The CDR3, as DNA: TGTGCCAGCAGTGAGGACAGGGACTACGAGCAGTACTTC.